This note documents a single T cell receptor beta chain sequence. What it binds is not known. The data stem from a study of cytomegalovirus exposure and HLA in healthy donors. Study information: Earlier findings included roughly 120 million unique TCR beta sequences obtained from around 180 million T cells. About 85 million unique TCR sequences came from HLA-typed donors in an early release. Study-level results: In a later analysis, a genetic analysis reported fewer productive-TCR N-insertions in an Asian-associated ancestry cluster than the cohort average. Analyses of presence and absence presupposed an approximately uniform sequencing depth across donors.

PCR used 60 Vbeta primers and 13 Jbeta primers. Sequenced by immunoSEQ multiplex PCR; TCRdb stores in-frame clones only, minus some. The data contain roughly 73,000 clones, approximately 84% of them singletons. The CDR3 covers 14 residues. CDR1 is LGHNA and CDR2 is YSLEER in the germline V gene. V dropped 0 bases and J dropped 4 bases, with 7 bases sitting between them. The TCR originated in a woman aged 50 to 60 in good health and CMV-seronegative. This sequence joins TRBV4-3 and TRBJ1-5; D gene unclear. Sequenced input: PBMCs. The CDR3 spells CASSQDYKNQPQHF. CDR3 bases: TGCGCCAGCAGCCAAGATTACAAAAATCAGCCCCAGCATTTT.